Each of the 32 T cell receptor beta chains below was sequenced from the same sample in a study of T-cell memory formation after mild COVID-19. MiXCR was run by TCRdb on the 5' RACE reads, yielding one entry per CDR3 protein. The repertoire includes some 330,000 distinct CDR3 sequences, around 20% of them detected once, and about 12% sits in the top ten. The sample taken for sequencing was PBMCs or a T cell subset sorted from them (not recorded which). Receptors were obtained from an adult woman who had mild COVID-19 (a few samples of this study predate the infection). Cell type and time point are not known.

This chain connects TRBV6-6 to TRBJ1-2; 7 positions match TRBD1. This CDR3 comprises 13 residues. Unmatched junction bases numbered 7, after V lost 4 bases and J lost 8 bases. CDR1 is MNHNY and CDR2 is SVGAGI in the germline V gene (reference sequence). CDR3: CASSSTGFRGYTF. In nucleotides, the CDR3 is TGTGCCAGCAGTTCGACAGGGTTCAGAGGCTACACCTTC.

There are many counts of this clonotype. This chain connects TRBV24-1 to TRBJ1-2; possibly TRBD1 for D (6 bases). This CDR3 has 14 amino acids. The V end was cut by 1 base, the J end by 4 bases, with 9 bases between. Germline V gene lookup returns CDR1 KGHDR and CDR2 SFDVKD. DNA of the CDR3: TGTGCCACCAGTGATTTCGAGGACAGCTATGGCTACACCTTC. This sequence encodes CATSDFEDSYGYTF.

The genes are TRBV5-5 and TRBJ1-2; D perhaps matches TRBD1 (5 bases). V shed 1 base and J shed 7 bases, with 11 bases lying between them. The germline V gene has CDR1 SGHKS and CDR2 YYEKEE (reference sequence). The CDR3 totals 13 residues. DNA of the CDR3: TGTGCCAGCAGCTTGCGGGGCGAGGGTGGCTACACCTTC. Amino acids: CASSLRGEGGYTF.

V gene TRBV20-1 combines with J gene TRBJ2-3, with 11 nucleotides matching TRBD2. This CDR3 has 19 amino acids. J lost 3 bases, V lost 5 bases, and 19 bases had no gene match. The germline V gene has CDR1 DFQATT and CDR2 SNEGSKA (reference sequence). CDR3 DNA: TGCAGTGCTCCCAACCCGATGATAAGACTAGCGGGGATAACAGATACGCAGTATTTT. It yields the protein CSAPNPMIRLAGITDTQYF.

The chain is built from TRBV9 and TRBJ1-4; D not resolved. CDR1 and CDR2 from the germline V gene are SGDLS and YYNGEE. This CDR3 spans 17 amino acids. Trimming took off 0 bases at V and 2 bases at J, with 14 bases between the two ends. CDR3 sequence: CASSVGPNGGTNEKLFF. The CDR3 coding sequence is TGTGCCAGCAGCGTAGGACCAAACGGTGGGACTAATGAAAAACTGTTTTTT.

This clonotype was picked up a small number of times. The gene calls are TRBV7-9 and TRBJ1-1, with TRBD1 matching over 8 bases. CDR1 SEHNR and CDR2 FQNEAQ come from the germline V gene (reference sequence). V was pared by 0 bases and J by 6 bases, with 3 bases of the junction left unmatched. CDR3 length: 14 residues. The CDR3 DNA follows: TGTGCCAGCAGCTTAGCCTCAGGGGGCGCTGAAGCTTTCTTT. Translating gives CASSLASGGAEAFF.

This clonotype was observed a few times. This chain links TRBV11-2 with TRBJ2-7; weak D call: TRBD2 (6 bases). Germline V gene lookup returns CDR1 SGHAT and CDR2 FQNNGV. The CDR3 is 13 amino acids. The V end lost 3 bases, the J end lost 5 bases, and 11 bases lay between the germline ends. CDR3 bases: TGTGCCAGCAGCTTTACGGGGGTAGACGAGCAGTACTTC. Translating it yields CASSFTGVDEQYF.

The V and J genes are TRBV20-1 and TRBJ2-1; either TRBD1 or TRBD2 may fit D (5 bases each). Germline assignment: CDR1 DFQATT and CDR2 SNEGSKA (reference sequence). Trimming took off 3 bases at V and 4 bases at J, with 16 bases between the two ends. The CDR3 extends over 15 amino acids. The CDR3 loop is CSASETGLLYNEQFF. CDR3 nucleotide sequence: TGCAGTGCTAGTGAAACGGGGCTACTATACAATGAGCAGTTCTTC.

Only a few counts were recorded for this clonotype. The J gene is TRBJ2-5, the V gene TRBV7-8; 9 positions match TRBD2. CDR3 size: 16 residues. The J segment lost 0 bases and the V segment lost 1 base, leaving 3 bases of the junction unmatched. CDR1 is SGHVS and CDR2 is FQNEAQ in the germline V gene. The CDR3, as DNA: TGTGCCAGCAGCTTAGGGCTAGCGGGAAACCAAGAGACCCAGTACTTC. Translation gives CASSLGLAGNQETQYF.

This clonotype was counted only a few times. J is TRBJ2-7 and V is TRBV7-3; 7 nucleotides match TRBD2. CDR3 length: 15 amino acids. J gave up 3 bases and V 5 bases, and 10 bases lay outside the gene matches. Looked up from germline, CDR1 is SGHTA and CDR2 is FQGTGA. DNA for the CDR3: TGTGCCAGCAGCCCTCTCGCGGGAGAAGGCTACGAGCAGTACTTC. Residues: CASSPLAGEGYEQYF.

This clonotype was counted only a few times. The chain recombines TRBV3-1 with TRBJ2-5; unclear D gene. This CDR3 is 15 amino acids long. Germline values: CDR1 LGHDT, CDR2 YNNKEL (reference sequence). The V end lost 5 bases, the J end lost 2 bases, and 15 bases lay between the germline ends. The CDR3 DNA follows: TGTGCCAGCAGCTTTCAAGGATGGCTACAAGAGACCCAGTACTTC. The encoded protein is CASSFQGWLQETQYF.

The chain combines TRBV11-1 with TRBJ2-1; D is undetermined. The germline V and J ends were trimmed by 0 bases and 0 bases, with 9 bases remaining between them. This CDR3 contains 16 residues. Germline V lookup: CDR1 SGHAT, CDR2 FQDESV (reference sequence). The CDR3 region is CASSLARMSSYNEQFF. The CDR3 DNA follows: TGTGCCAGCAGCTTAGCCCGGATGAGCTCCTACAATGAGCAGTTCTTC.

This clonotype has more than one count but fewer than ten. V usage is TRBV3-1 and J usage is TRBJ2-5; D is perhaps TRBD1 or TRBD2 (6 bases each). The V gene's germline CDR1 is LGHDT and CDR2 YNNKEL (reference sequence). The V gene lost 2 bases and the J gene lost 2 bases, with 21 bases spanning the gap. This CDR3 has 18 residues. DNA for the CDR3: TGTGCCAGCAGCCAAATTCCCGGGGGCCCCCTAGAACAAGAGACCCAGTACTTC. This translates into CASSQIPGGPLEQETQYF.

This chain connects TRBV27 to TRBJ1-1; no clear D gene. The germline V gene encodes CDR1 MNHEY and CDR2 SMNVEV (reference sequence). The V end was cut by 3 bases, the J end by 1 base, with 9 bases between. This CDR3 comprises 14 residues. The CDR3 DNA follows: TGTGCCAGCAGTTTTCGGGGTCAGAACACTGAAGCTTTCTTT. This gives the protein CASSFRGQNTEAFF.

V gene TRBV6-1 combines with J gene TRBJ2-7; D is ambiguous. The V gene lost 1 base and the J gene lost 3 bases, with 13 bases spanning the gap. Germline CDR1 reads MNHNS; CDR2 reads SASEGT. The CDR3 totals 15 residues. CDR3 residues: CASSEGGEPYYEQYF. For the CDR3, the DNA is TGTGCCAGCAGTGAAGGAGGAGAGCCATACTACGAGCAGTACTTC.

This CDR3 is CASSFDSRYEQYF. The CDR3 DNA reads TGTGCCAGCAGTTTTGACAGCCGCTACGAGCAGTACTTC. The gene calls are TRBV12-3 or TRBV12-4 and TRBJ2-7, with D maybe TRBD1 (5 bases). The CDR3 contains 13 residues. V shed 3 bases and J shed 3 bases, with 9 bases lying between them.

The chain is built from TRBV5-1 and TRBJ1-1; TRBD1 matches 8 bases. Germline V gene lookup returns CDR1 SGHRS and CDR2 YFSETQ. The CDR3 is 15 amino acids. Trimming took 0 bases from V and 5 from J; bases not matched to a gene: 6. CDR3 protein: CASSLGDRGRTEAFF. The CDR3 nucleotides read TGCGCCAGCAGCTTGGGAGACAGGGGTCGGACTGAAGCTTTCTTT. Complete variable domain (other parts from reference TRBV5-1 and TRBJ1-1): KAGVTQTPRYLIKTRGQQVTLSCSPISGHRSVSWYQQTPGQGLQFLFEYFSETQRNKGNFPGRFSGRQFSNSRSEMNVSTLELGDSALYLCASSLGDRGRTEAFFGQGTRLTVV.

The gene calls are TRBV19 and TRBJ1-1; the D is unclear. The CDR3 runs to 16 residues. The ends were cut back, 5 bases at V and 2 bases at J, with 18 bases in the middle. Germline CDR1 reads LNHDA; CDR2 reads SQIVND (reference sequence). In DNA, the CDR3 is TGTGCCAGTAGTGGTAGGGTCCGGGATGTAAACACTGAAGCTTTCTTT. Translation gives CASSGRVRDVNTEAFF.

This chain links TRBV3-1 with TRBJ1-2, with D possibly being TRBD1 (6 bases). This CDR3 spans 14 amino acids. Germline V gene lookup returns CDR1 LGHDT and CDR2 YNNKEL (reference sequence). V was clipped by 4 bases and J by 4 bases, with 13 bases between them. CDR3 in DNA: TGTGCCAGCAGCCGGGGGGGGCAGGGCTATGGCTACACCTTC. It codes for CASSRGGQGYGYTF. Combining the CDR3 with reference TRBV3-1 and TRBJ1-2 gives the whole variable domain DTAVSQTPKYLVTQMGNDKSIKCEQNLGHDTMYWYKQDSKKFLKIMFSYNNKELIINETVPNRFSPKSPDKAHLNLHINSLELGDSAVYFCASSRGGQGYGYTFGSGTRLTVV.

This clonotype was found a few times. The chain combines TRBV25-1 with TRBJ2-3; 11 bases line up with TRBD1. Germline V gives CDR1 MGHDK, CDR2 SYGVNS. This CDR3 has 18 residues. J gave up 4 bases and V 6 bases, and 15 bases lay outside the gene matches. The CDR3 protein is CASREISPGQGGPDTQYF. In DNA form, the CDR3 reads TGTGCCAGCAGGGAAATAAGTCCGGGACAGGGGGGTCCAGATACGCAGTATTTT.

This clonotype came up many times. The V and J genes are TRBV19 and TRBJ2-4; D possibly matches TRBD1 or TRBD2 (5 bases each). The CDR3 has 16 residues. Trimming took off 3 bases at V and 3 bases at J, with 15 bases between the two ends. Germline V gene sequence: CDR1 LNHDA, CDR2 SQIVND (reference sequence). The CDR3 DNA reads as TGTGCCAGTAGTATCGGGACGGGTCATGGCAAAAACATTCAGTACTTC. It is translated as CASSIGTGHGKNIQYF. The full variable domain, with the rest looked up from reference TRBV19 and TRBJ2-4, is DGGITQSPKYLFRKEGQNVTLSCEQNLNHDAMYWYRQDPGQGLRLIYYSQIVNDFQKGDIAEGYSVSREKKESFPLTVTSAQKNPTAFYLCASSIGTGHGKNIQYFGAGTRLSVL.

The rearrangement uses TRBV9 and TRBJ2-7; perhaps TRBD1 as D (5 bases). The germline V gene encodes CDR1 SGDLS and CDR2 YYNGEE. The CDR3 runs 14 residues. The V end was cut by 4 bases, the J end by 2 bases, with 13 bases between. CDR3 sequence: CASSPRTKPYEQYF. The CDR3 DNA reads TGTGCCAGCAGCCCTCGGACAAAGCCCTACGAGCAGTACTTC.

This sequence joins TRBV4-2 and TRBJ2-1; 9 bases match TRBD2. The CDR3 sequence is 16 residues long. With V trimmed by 4 bases and J by 1 base, 5 bases remained unmatched. From germline, CDR1 is LGHNA and CDR2 YNFKEQ. CDR3 DNA sequence: TGTGCCAGCAGCCCGGAGCTAGCGGGATCCTACAATGAGCAGTTCTTC. Its protein product is CASSPELAGSYNEQFF.

The V gene is TRBV7-9, the J gene TRBJ2-1; 7 bases align to TRBD2. The J segment lost 0 bases and the V segment lost 2 bases, leaving 10 bases of the junction unmatched. Germline V gene data show CDR1 as SEHNR and CDR2 as FQNEAQ (reference sequence). This CDR3 has 18 residues. CDR3 DNA: TGTGCCAGCAGCTTAATCTGGCAGCGGGACGCCTCCTACAATGAGCAGTTCTTC. Encoded protein: CASSLIWQRDASYNEQFF.

This clonotype was counted between two and nine times. The J gene is TRBJ1-1, the V gene TRBV6-5; D is unresolved. The CDR3 sequence is 18 residues long. Germline V gene sequence: CDR1 MNHEY, CDR2 SVGAGI. Trimming left V 0 bases short and J 1 base short, with 18 bases between. CDR3 nucleotide sequence: TGTGCCAGCAGTTACTCGAGTCTTTCCTTTGGGCAGAACACTGAAGCTTTCTTT. It translates to CASSYSSLSFGQNTEAFF.

This clonotype has a handful of counts. The chain combines TRBV5-1 with TRBJ2-2; the match to TRBD1 covers 8 bases. CDR1 is SGHRS and CDR2 is YFSETQ in the germline V gene. This CDR3 is 15 amino acids long. V dropped 4 bases and J dropped 6; count of bases not matched to a gene: 8. In DNA form, the CDR3 reads TGCGCCAGCAGCCTCGGACAGGGCGAATCCGGGGAGCTGTTTTTT. It encodes CASSLGQGESGELFF. Full variable domain (outside the CDR3, taken from reference TRBV5-1 and TRBJ2-2): KAGVTQTPRYLIKTRGQQVTLSCSPISGHRSVSWYQQTPGQGLQFLFEYFSETQRNKGNFPGRFSGRQFSNSRSEMNVSTLELGDSALYLCASSLGQGESGELFFGEGSRLTVL.

This clonotype was seen a few times. This rearrangement joins TRBV6-6 to TRBJ1-2, with 8 positions matching TRBD1. Losses at the gene ends were 6 bases for V and 8 bases for J; bases not matched to a gene: 17. CDR1 and CDR2 from the germline V gene are MNHNY and SVGAGI (reference sequence). The CDR3 runs to 16 residues. The CDR3 spells CASSRDSGTGFRGYTF. The CDR3 DNA reads as TGTGCCAGCAGCCGGGATTCCGGGACAGGATTTAGGGGCTACACCTTC.

The rearrangement links TRBV19 to TRBJ1-1; D possibly corresponds to TRBD1 (6 bases). V lost 2 bases and J 2 bases, leaving 9 bases between the germline ends. This CDR3 region has 14 residues. Germline CDR1 LNHDA, CDR2 SQIVND (reference sequence). The CDR3 sequence is CASSIRGANTEAFF. The CDR3 nucleotides read TGTGCCAGTAGTATAAGGGGGGCTAACACTGAAGCTTTCTTT.

The sample holds a few counts of this clonotype. The J gene is TRBJ2-6, the V gene TRBV2; TRBD1 matches 8 bases. Trimming at V came to 7 bases and at J to 0 bases, leaving 8 bases not matched to a gene. There are 17 residues in the CDR3. Germline CDR1 reads SNHLY; CDR2 reads FYNNEI. The CDR3 reads CASTRTGTVSGANVLTF. DNA for the CDR3: TGTGCCAGCACCCGGACAGGGACCGTCTCTGGGGCCAACGTCCTGACTTTC.

This clonotype is categorized as medium-sized (0.01 to 0.1%). The V gene is TRBV29-1, the J gene TRBJ1-2; D possibly corresponds to TRBD1 (6 bases). V was trimmed by 7 bases and J by 3 bases, leaving 15 bases between them. The CDR3 is 13 residues long. The V gene's germline CDR1 is SQVTM and CDR2 ANQGSEA. The chain's CDR3 is CSAGTGIHYGYTF. CDR3 nucleotide sequence: TGCAGCGCTGGAACAGGGATTCACTATGGCTACACCTTC.

The rearrangement links TRBV7-3 to TRBJ2-3; TRBD2 might be the D (5 bases). Trimming left V 2 bases short and J 0 bases short, with 12 bases between. This CDR3 contains 16 residues. Germline CDR1 is SGHTA and CDR2 is FQGTGA. CDR3 region: CASSLLGGGSTDTQYF. The CDR3 DNA follows: TGTGCCAGCAGCTTACTCGGCGGAGGTAGCACAGATACGCAGTATTTT.

This clonotype was counted only a few times. The J gene is TRBJ2-7, the V gene TRBV15; 9 bases map to TRBD1. The CDR3 is made up of 15 amino acids. V was clipped by 1 base and J by 3 bases; unmatched bases: 4. Germline loops: CDR1 LNHNV, CDR2 YYDKDF (reference sequence). CDR3 bases: TGTGCCACCAGCAGAGGACAGGGGGTGGTCTACGAGCAGTACTTC. Translating gives CATSRGQGVVYEQYF.